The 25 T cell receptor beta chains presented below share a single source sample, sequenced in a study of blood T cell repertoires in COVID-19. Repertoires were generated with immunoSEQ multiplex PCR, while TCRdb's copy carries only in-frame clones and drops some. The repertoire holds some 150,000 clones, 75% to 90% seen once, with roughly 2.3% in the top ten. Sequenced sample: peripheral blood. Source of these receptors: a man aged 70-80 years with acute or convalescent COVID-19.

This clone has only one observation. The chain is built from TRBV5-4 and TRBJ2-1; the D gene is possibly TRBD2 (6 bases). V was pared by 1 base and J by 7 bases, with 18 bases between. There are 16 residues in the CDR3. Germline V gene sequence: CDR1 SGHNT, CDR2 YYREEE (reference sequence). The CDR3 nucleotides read TGTGCCAGCAGCTTGCGGTCGGGGGAGTTGTTGAATGAGCAGTTCTTC. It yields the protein CASSLRSGELLNEQFF.

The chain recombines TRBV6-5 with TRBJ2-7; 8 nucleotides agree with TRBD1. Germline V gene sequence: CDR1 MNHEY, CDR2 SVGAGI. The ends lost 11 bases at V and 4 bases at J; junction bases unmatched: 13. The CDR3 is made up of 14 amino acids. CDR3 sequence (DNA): TGTGCCGTGAGGGGTGGGACAGGATCATACGAGCAGTACTTC. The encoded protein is CAVRGGTGSYEQYF.

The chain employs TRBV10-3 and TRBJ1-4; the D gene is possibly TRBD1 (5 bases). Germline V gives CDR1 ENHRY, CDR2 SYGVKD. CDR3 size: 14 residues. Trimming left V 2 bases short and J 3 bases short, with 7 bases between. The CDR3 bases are TGTGCCATCAGTGAGGGAGGGGCTAATGAAAAACTGTTTTTT. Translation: CAISEGGANEKLFF.

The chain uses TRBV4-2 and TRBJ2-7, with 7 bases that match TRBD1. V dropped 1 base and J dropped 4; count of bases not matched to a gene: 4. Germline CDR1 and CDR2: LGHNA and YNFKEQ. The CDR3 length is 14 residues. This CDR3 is CASSQGDRGYEQYF. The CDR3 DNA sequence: TGTGCCAGCAGCCAAGGGGACAGAGGGTACGAGCAGTACTTC.

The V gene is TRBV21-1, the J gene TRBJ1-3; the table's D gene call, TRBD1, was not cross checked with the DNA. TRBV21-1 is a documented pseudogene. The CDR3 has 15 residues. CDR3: CARTSGLNKGNTIYF. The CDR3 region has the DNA TGTGCCAGAACATCGGGCCTAAACAAGGGGAACACCATATATTTT.

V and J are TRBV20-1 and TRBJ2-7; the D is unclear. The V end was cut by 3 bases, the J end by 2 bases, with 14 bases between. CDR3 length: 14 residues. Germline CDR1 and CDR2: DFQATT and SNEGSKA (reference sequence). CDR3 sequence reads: CSASLRPIPYEQYF. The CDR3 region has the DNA TGCAGTGCTAGTCTGCGTCCTATCCCCTACGAGCAGTACTTC.

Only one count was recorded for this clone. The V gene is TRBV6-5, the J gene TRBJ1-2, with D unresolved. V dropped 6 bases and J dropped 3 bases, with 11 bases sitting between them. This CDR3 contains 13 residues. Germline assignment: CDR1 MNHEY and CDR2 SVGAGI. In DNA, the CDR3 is TGTGCCAGCAGCCACAGCACCTACTATGGCTACACCTTC. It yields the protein CASSHSTYYGYTF.

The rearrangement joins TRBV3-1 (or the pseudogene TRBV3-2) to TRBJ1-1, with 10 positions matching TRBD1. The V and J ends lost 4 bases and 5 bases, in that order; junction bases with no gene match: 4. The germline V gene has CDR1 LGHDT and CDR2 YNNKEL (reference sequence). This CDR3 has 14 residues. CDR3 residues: CASSLGQGMTEAFF. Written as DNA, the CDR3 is TGTGCCAGCAGCCTGGGACAGGGGATGACTGAAGCTTTCTTT.

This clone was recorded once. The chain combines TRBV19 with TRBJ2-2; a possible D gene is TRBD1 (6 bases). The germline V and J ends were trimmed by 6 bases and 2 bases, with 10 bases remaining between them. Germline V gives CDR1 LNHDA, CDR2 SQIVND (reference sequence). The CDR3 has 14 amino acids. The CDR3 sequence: CASSRTVNTGELFF. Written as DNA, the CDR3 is TGTGCCAGTAGCCGGACAGTTAACACCGGGGAGCTGTTTTTT. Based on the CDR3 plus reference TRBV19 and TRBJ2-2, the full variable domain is DGGITQSPKYLFRKEGQNVTLSCEQNLNHDAMYWYRQDPGQGLRLIYYSQIVNDFQKGDIAEGYSVSREKKESFPLTVTSAQKNPTAFYLCASSRTVNTGELFFGEGSRLTVL.

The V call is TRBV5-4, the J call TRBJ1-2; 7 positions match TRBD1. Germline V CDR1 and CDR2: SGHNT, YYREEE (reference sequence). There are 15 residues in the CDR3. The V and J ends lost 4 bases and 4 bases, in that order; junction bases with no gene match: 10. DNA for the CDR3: TGTGCCAGCAGCCGCCCTGAGGGGGCGGGCTATGGCTACACCTTC. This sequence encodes CASSRPEGAGYGYTF.

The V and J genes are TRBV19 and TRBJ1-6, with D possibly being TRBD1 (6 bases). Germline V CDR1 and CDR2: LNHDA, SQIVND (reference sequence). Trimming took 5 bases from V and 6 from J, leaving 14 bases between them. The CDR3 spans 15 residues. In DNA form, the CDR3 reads TGTGCCAGTAGTTCAACCGGGACACCTAATTCACCCCTCCACTTT. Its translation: CASSSTGTPNSPLHF.

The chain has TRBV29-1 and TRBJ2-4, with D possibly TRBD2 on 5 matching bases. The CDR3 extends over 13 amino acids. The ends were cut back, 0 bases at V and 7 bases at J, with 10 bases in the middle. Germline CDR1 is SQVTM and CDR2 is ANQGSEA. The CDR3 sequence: CSVEDSAVNIQYF. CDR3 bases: TGCAGCGTTGAAGATAGCGCGGTGAACATTCAGTACTTC.

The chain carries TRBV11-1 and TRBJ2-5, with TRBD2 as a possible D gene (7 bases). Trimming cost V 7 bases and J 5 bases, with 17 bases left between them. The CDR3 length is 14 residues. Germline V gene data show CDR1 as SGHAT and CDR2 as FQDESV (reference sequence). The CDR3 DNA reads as TGTGCCAGCACCCACCGGGGGGCCGGGGAGACCCAGTACTTC. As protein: CASTHRGAGETQYF.

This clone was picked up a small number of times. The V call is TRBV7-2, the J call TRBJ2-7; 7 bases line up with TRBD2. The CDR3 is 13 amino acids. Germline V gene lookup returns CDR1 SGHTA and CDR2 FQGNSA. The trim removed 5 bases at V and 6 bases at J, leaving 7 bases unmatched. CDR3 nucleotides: TGTGCCAGCAGCCCTAGGGCGGGGGTCGAGCAGTACTTC. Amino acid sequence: CASSPRAGVEQYF.

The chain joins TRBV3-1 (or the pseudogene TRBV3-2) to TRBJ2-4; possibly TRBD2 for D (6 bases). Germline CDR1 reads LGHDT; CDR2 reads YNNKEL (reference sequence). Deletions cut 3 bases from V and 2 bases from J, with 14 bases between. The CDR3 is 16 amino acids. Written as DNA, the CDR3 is TGTGCCAGCAGCCAGAGGGGAGGAGGAACCAAAAACATTCAGTACTTC. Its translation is CASSQRGGGTKNIQYF.

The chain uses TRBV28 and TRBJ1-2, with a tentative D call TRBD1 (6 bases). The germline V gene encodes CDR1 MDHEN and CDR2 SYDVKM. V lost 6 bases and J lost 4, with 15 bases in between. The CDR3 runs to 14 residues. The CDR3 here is CASSPNRAGYGYTF. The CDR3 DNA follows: TGTGCCAGCAGCCCAAACAGGGCGGGCTATGGCTACACCTTC.

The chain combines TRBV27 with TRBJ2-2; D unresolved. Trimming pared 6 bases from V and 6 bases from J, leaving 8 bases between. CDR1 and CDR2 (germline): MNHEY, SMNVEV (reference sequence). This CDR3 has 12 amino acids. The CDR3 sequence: CASRAFPGELFF. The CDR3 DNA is TGTGCCAGCAGGGCATTTCCCGGGGAGCTGTTTTTT.

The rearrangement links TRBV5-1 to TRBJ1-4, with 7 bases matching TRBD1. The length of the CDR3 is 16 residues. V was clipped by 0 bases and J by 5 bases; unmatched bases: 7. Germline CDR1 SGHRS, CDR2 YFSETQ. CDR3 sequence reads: CASSLAGGRGNEKLFF. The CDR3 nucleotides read TGCGCCAGCAGCTTGGCCGGCGGCAGGGGGAATGAAAAACTGTTTTTT. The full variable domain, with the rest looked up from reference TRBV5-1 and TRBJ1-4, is KAGVTQTPRYLIKTRGQQVTLSCSPISGHRSVSWYQQTPGQGLQFLFEYFSETQRNKGNFPGRFSGRQFSNSRSEMNVSTLELGDSALYLCASSLAGGRGNEKLFFGSGTQLSVL.

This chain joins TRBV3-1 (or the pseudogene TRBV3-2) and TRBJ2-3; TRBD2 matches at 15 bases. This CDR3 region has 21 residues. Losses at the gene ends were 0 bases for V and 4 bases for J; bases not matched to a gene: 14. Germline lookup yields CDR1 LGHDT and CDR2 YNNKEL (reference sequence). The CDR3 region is CASSQEGVWTSGRAQPDTQYF. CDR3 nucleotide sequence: TGTGCCAGCAGCCAAGAGGGTGTCTGGACTAGCGGGAGGGCCCAGCCAGATACGCAGTATTTT.

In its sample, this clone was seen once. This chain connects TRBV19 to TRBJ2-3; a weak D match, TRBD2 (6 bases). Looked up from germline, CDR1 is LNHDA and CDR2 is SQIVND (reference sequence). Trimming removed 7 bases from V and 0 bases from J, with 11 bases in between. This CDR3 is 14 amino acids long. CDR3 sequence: CASTRGASTDTQYF. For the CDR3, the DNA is TGTGCCAGTACGCGGGGTGCCAGCACAGATACGCAGTATTTT.

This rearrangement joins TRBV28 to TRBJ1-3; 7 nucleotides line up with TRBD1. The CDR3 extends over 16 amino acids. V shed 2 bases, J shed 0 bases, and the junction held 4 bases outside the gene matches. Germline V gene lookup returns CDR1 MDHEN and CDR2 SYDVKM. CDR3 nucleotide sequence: TGTGCCAGCAGTTTAAGGGGGCCGATCTCTGGAAACACCATATATTTT. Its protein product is CASSLRGPISGNTIYF.

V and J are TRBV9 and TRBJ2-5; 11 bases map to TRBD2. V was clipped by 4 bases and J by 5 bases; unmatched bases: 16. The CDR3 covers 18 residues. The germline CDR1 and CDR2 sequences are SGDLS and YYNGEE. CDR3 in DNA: TGTGCCAGCAGCCCCGCGGGACTAGCGGTCGGGACCGGGGAGACCCAGTACTTC. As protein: CASSPAGLAVGTGETQYF. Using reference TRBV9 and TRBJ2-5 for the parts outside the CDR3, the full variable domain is DSGVTQTPKHLITATGQRVTLRCSPRSGDLSVYWYQQSLDQGLQFLIQYYNGEERAKGNILERFSAQQFPDLHSELNLSSLELGDSALYFCASSPAGLAVGTGETQYFGPGTRLLVL.

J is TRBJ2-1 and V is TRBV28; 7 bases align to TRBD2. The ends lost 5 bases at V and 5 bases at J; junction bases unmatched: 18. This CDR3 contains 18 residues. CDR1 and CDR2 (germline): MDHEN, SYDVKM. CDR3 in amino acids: CASSTPLFAGEGHNEQFF. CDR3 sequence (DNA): TGTGCCAGCAGTACCCCTCTATTTGCGGGAGAGGGCCACAATGAGCAGTTCTTC.

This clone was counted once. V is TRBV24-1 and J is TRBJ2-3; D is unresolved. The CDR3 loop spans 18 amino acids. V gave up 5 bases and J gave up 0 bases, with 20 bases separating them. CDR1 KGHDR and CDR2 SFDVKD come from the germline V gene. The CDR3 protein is CATSVGGDASWSTDTQYF. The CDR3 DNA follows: TGTGCCACCAGTGTTGGTGGAGACGCCTCCTGGAGCACAGATACGCAGTATTTT.

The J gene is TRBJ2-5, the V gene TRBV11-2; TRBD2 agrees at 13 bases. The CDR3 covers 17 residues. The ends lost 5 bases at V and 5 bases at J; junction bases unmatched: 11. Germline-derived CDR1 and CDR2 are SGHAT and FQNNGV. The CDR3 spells CASSRRLAGGLTETQYF. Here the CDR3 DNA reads TGTGCCAGCAGCCGCAGACTAGCGGGAGGTCTCACGGAGACCCAGTACTTC.